Presented here are 24 T cell receptor beta chains from one specimen sequenced in a study of blood T cell repertoires in COVID-19. Clones were read by immunoSEQ multiplex PCR, and TCRdb kept only the in-frame ones, dropping some. The table shows about 190,000 clones, with approximately 91% occurring only once. The sequencing sample was made of peripheral blood. The receptor set was obtained from a man aged 35 to 55 with acute or convalescent COVID-19.

The V gene is TRBV25-1, the J gene TRBJ1-2; D remains ambiguous. The germline V and J ends were trimmed by 1 base and 2 bases, with 11 bases remaining between them. Germline V lookup: CDR1 MGHDK, CDR2 SYGVNS. The length of the CDR3 is 15 residues. CDR3 region: CASSESERGNYGYTF. In DNA, the CDR3 is TGTGCCAGCAGTGAATCGGAGAGAGGAAACTATGGCTACACCTTC.

This clone was observed a single time. This sequence joins TRBV7-9 and TRBJ2-1; 8 bases agree with TRBD1. Germline assignment: CDR1 SEHNR and CDR2 FQNEAQ (reference sequence). The CDR3 loop spans 15 amino acids. With V trimmed by 4 bases and J by 0 bases, 2 bases remained unmatched. The CDR3, as DNA: TGTGCCAGCAGCTGGGACAGGAGCTCCTACAATGAGCAGTTCTTC. Its translation: CASSWDRSSYNEQFF.

The gene calls are TRBV6-2 or TRBV6-3 and TRBJ1-1, with D possibly TRBD1 on 5 matching bases. The CDR3 covers 14 residues. In germline, CDR1 is MNHEY, CDR2 SVGEGT. Trimming took off 2 bases at V and 1 base at J, with 8 bases between the two ends. The CDR3, as DNA: TGTGCCAGCAGTTACCGCAGGGCGAACACTGAAGCTTTCTTT. It encodes CASSYRRANTEAFF.

This chain connects TRBV29-1 to TRBJ2-6, with D maybe TRBD1 (5 bases). Trimming took off 2 bases at V and 0 bases at J, with 23 bases between the two ends. This CDR3 comprises 20 residues. The germline gives CDR1 SQVTM, CDR2 ANQGSEA. The CDR3 reads CSVELGMGQEPNSGANVLTF. The CDR3 DNA follows: TGCAGCGTTGAATTGGGGATGGGGCAGGAACCAAACTCTGGGGCCAACGTCCTGACTTTC.

This chain joins TRBV5-1 and TRBJ1-6; D might be TRBD1 (6 bases). Germline CDR1 is SGHRS and CDR2 is YFSETQ. This CDR3 has 17 amino acids. Trimming took 0 bases from V and 5 from J, leaving 15 bases between them. Written as DNA, the CDR3 is TGCGCCAGCAGCTTGGCCCCGACAGGTGCCGATAATTCACCCCTCCACTTT. Amino acid sequence: CASSLAPTGADNSPLHF.

The V and J genes are TRBV6-1 and TRBJ2-7; a possible D gene is TRBD1 (5 bases). The CDR3 is 14 residues long. The germline V and J ends were trimmed by 1 base and 2 bases, with 9 bases remaining between them. Germline CDR1 is MNHNS and CDR2 is SASEGT. In DNA, the CDR3 is TGTGCCAGCAGTGAAGGTCCCAGGGCCTACGAGCAGTACTTC. Amino acid sequence: CASSEGPRAYEQYF.

This clone has only a few counts. This rearrangement joins TRBV7-6 to TRBJ2-7; D is possibly TRBD1 (5 bases). The CDR3 runs to 13 residues. Germline loops: CDR1 SGHVS, CDR2 FNYEAQ. The germline V and J ends were trimmed by 5 bases and 2 bases, with 10 bases remaining between them. CDR3 sequence: CASSPGSAYEQYF. The CDR3 DNA sequence: TGTGCCAGCAGCCCAGGGTCCGCCTACGAGCAGTACTTC.

J is TRBJ2-7 and V is TRBV7-2; perhaps TRBD1 as D (5 bases). Per the germline V gene, CDR1 is SGHTA and CDR2 is FQGNSA. CDR3 length: 13 residues. The V gene lost 1 base and the J gene lost 2 bases, with 6 bases spanning the gap. The CDR3 loop reads CASSLEGTYEQYF. The CDR3 nucleotides read TGTGCCAGCAGCTTAGAGGGGACCTACGAGCAGTACTTC.

The rearrangement links TRBV6-5 to TRBJ2-5; D gene uncertain. This CDR3 is 16 amino acids long. V gave up 2 bases and J gave up 5 bases, with 18 bases separating them. Germline CDR1 and CDR2: MNHEY and SVGAGI. In nucleotides, the CDR3 is TGTGCCAGCAGTTACGCCGATTGGCTAGTCGGGGAGACCCAGTACTTC. This sequence encodes CASSYADWLVGETQYF.

V usage is TRBV6-4 and J usage is TRBJ1-5; TRBD1 aligns across 8 bases. The CDR3 covers 15 residues. Germline assignment: CDR1 MRHNA and CDR2 SNTAGT. V gave up 6 bases and J gave up 2 bases; unmatched junction bases: 6. The CDR3 reads CASSKQGGGNQPQHF. CDR3 sequence (DNA): TGTGCCAGCAGCAAACAGGGGGGAGGCAATCAGCCCCAGCATTTT.

The chain joins TRBV4-2 to TRBJ2-5, with D hard to call. Deletions cut 4 bases from V and 2 bases from J, with 8 bases between. The CDR3 is 13 amino acids. From germline, CDR1 is LGHNA and CDR2 YNFKEQ. The CDR3, as DNA: TGTGCCAGCAGCCGATCAGTTCAAGAGACCCAGTACTTC. Translated: CASSRSVQETQYF.

This clone was seen a single time. J is TRBJ1-6 and V is TRBV27, with D maybe TRBD1 (5 bases). Germline CDR1 reads MNHEY; CDR2 reads SMNVEV (reference sequence). CDR3 length equals 13 residues. The V end lost 3 bases, the J end lost 10 bases, and 10 bases lay between the germline ends. For the CDR3, the DNA is TGTGCCAGCAGTTTTTCAGGGCTCTCACCCCTCCACTTT. This codes for CASSFSGLSPLHF.

This clone was seen only a few times. The J gene is TRBJ1-4, the V gene TRBV9; 7 bases align to TRBD1. J was trimmed by 4 bases and V by 2 bases; bases with no gene match: 14. The CDR3 runs to 18 residues. CDR1 SGDLS and CDR2 YYNGEE come from the germline V gene. DNA of the CDR3: TGTGCCAGCAGCGTGAAGGGGGCGGATAAGGATTTTAATGAAAAACTGTTTTTT. Its protein product is CASSVKGADKDFNEKLFF.

DNA for the CDR3: TGCGCCAGCAGCCCCGGACAGGGGGCGTTTGGTAATTCACCCCTCCACTTT. Translated, it gives CASSPGQGAFGNSPLHF. The J gene is TRBJ1-6, the V gene TRBV5-1; 11 positions agree with TRBD1. The germline V gene encodes CDR1 SGHRS and CDR2 YFSETQ. Unmatched junction bases numbered 9, after V lost 4 bases and J lost 6 bases. The CDR3 runs to 17 residues.

The genes are TRBV12-3 or TRBV12-4 and TRBJ1-6; no reliable D call. Between the trimmed V and J ends, which lost 6 bases and 10 bases, there was a span of 13 bases. The CDR3 extends over 13 amino acids. The CDR3 is CASSPGWISPLHF. Written as DNA, the CDR3 is TGTGCCAGCAGCCCGGGGTGGATCTCACCCCTCCACTTT.

This chain joins TRBV18 and TRBJ1-2, with 7 bases that match TRBD1. The CDR3 length is 18 residues. CDR1 and CDR2 (germline): KGHSH, LQKENI. V gave up 3 bases and J gave up 1 base; unmatched junction bases: 14. The CDR3 region has the DNA TGTGCCAGCTCACCCACTGGACAGGCCAAGAACTTTAACTATGGCTACACCTTC. Translating it yields CASSPTGQAKNFNYGYTF.

V usage is TRBV25-1 and J usage is TRBJ2-5; D is possibly TRBD2 (7 bases). Germline V gives CDR1 MGHDK, CDR2 SYGVNS. The CDR3 length is 17 residues. In DNA, the CDR3 is TGTGCTATTTCAGGGTCAACACAGGGAGGGTCACAAGAGACCCAGTACTTC. Translated, it gives CAISGSTQGGSQETQYF.

The chain has TRBV5-6 and TRBJ2-5; TRBD1 aligns across 7 bases. CDR1 is SGHDT and CDR2 is YYEEEE in the germline V gene. The V gene end was trimmed by 2 bases and the J gene end by 0 bases; junction bases not matched to a gene: 4. This CDR3 has 15 residues. The CDR3: CASSLRQGDQETQYF. CDR3 DNA: TGTGCCAGCAGCTTAAGGCAGGGGGACCAAGAGACCCAGTACTTC.

V and J are TRBV3-1 (or the pseudogene TRBV3-2) and TRBJ2-7, with TRBD1 matching 11 bases. The trim removed 4 bases at V and 5 bases at J, leaving 7 bases unmatched. CDR1 is LGHDT and CDR2 is YNNKEL in the germline V gene (reference sequence). CDR3 length: 15 residues. CDR3 protein: CASSRWTGGTDEQYF. The CDR3 bases are TGTGCCAGCAGCCGGTGGACAGGGGGCACCGACGAGCAGTACTTC.

This clone was detected a few times. The chain recombines TRBV24-1 with TRBJ2-5; TRBD2 matches 7 bases. Germline assignment: CDR1 KGHDR and CDR2 SFDVKD. J gave up 6 bases and V 4 bases, and 10 bases lay outside the gene matches. The CDR3 contains 15 residues. In nucleotides, the CDR3 is TGTGCCACCAGTGAGGATGGACTAGGCCTGAAGACCCAGTACTTC. Translated: CATSEDGLGLKTQYF.

The chain recombines TRBV19 with TRBJ1-1; 7 bases agree with TRBD1. This CDR3 has 18 residues. CDR1 is LNHDA and CDR2 is SQIVND in the germline V gene (reference sequence). Trimming at V came to 0 bases and at J to 0 bases, leaving 10 bases not matched to a gene. In DNA form, the CDR3 reads TGTGCCAGTAGTATAGACCCCTTCGACAGGGACATGAACACTGAAGCTTTCTTT. As protein: CASSIDPFDRDMNTEAFF.

This clone was seen a few times. The chain combines TRBV4-1 with TRBJ2-2, with D perhaps matching TRBD2 (6 bases). The V gene lost 3 bases and the J gene lost 1 base, with 12 bases spanning the gap. The V gene's germline CDR1 is MGHRA and CDR2 YSYEKL. This CDR3 is built from 16 residues. This CDR3 reads CASSHPRAGNTGELFF. CDR3 nucleotide sequence: TGCGCCAGCAGCCACCCTAGAGCGGGGAACACCGGGGAGCTGTTTTTT.

The rearrangement uses TRBV5-6 and TRBJ1-3; tentative D call: TRBD1 (6 bases). Germline V lookup: CDR1 SGHDT, CDR2 YYEEEE. The CDR3 is made up of 13 amino acids. V was trimmed by 6 bases and J by 2 bases, leaving 9 bases between them. CDR3 DNA sequence: TGTGCCAGCAACAGGGATCCTGGAAACACCATATATTTT. It codes for CASNRDPGNTIYF. The whole variable domain, filled in from reference TRBV5-6 and TRBJ1-3, reads DAGVTQSPTHLIKTRGQQVTLRCSPKSGHDTVSWYQQALGQGPQFIFQYYEEEERQRGNFPDRFSGHQFPNYSSELNVNALLLGDSALYLCASNRDPGNTIYFGEGSWLTVV.

This clone was picked up one time. The rearrangement uses TRBV7-2 and TRBJ1-1, with 8 nucleotides matching TRBD1. The germline gives CDR1 SGHTA, CDR2 FQGNSA. J gave up 4 bases and V 5 bases, and 3 bases lay outside the gene matches. CDR3 length equals 13 residues. The CDR3 spells CASSPTGGTEAFF. The CDR3 DNA reads as TGTGCCAGCAGCCCCACAGGGGGCACTGAAGCTTTCTTT.